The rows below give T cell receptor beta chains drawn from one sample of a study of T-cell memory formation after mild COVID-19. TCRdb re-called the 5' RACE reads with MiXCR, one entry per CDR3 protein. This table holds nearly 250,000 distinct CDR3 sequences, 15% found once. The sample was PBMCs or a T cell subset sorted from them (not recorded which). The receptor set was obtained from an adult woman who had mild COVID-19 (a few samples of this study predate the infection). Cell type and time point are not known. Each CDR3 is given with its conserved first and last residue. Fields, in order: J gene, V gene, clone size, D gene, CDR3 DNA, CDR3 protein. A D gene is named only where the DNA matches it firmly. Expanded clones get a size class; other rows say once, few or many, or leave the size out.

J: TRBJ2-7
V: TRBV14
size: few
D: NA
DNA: TGTGCCAGCAGCCAAGCGACTGGTTATTACTACGAGCAGTACTTC
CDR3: CASSQATGYYYEQYF

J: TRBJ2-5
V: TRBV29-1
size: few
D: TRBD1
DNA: TGCAGCGATTTGACAGGGGTCCAGGAGACCCAGTACTTC
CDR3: CSDLTGVQETQYF

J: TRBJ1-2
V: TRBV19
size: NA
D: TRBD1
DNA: TGTGCCAGTAGGCGGGACAGTCAACTTAACTATGGCTACACCTTC
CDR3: CASRRDSQLNYGYTF

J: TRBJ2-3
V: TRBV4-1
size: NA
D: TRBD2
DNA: TGCGCCAGCAGCCAAGATCCGGCGGGGGGGCAGTATTTT
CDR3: CASSQDPAGGQYF

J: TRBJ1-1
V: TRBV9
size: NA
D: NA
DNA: TGTGCCAGCAGCGTAGGGGAGCCGAACACTGAAGCTTTCTTT
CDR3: CASSVGEPNTEAFF

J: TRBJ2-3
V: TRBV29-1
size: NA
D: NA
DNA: TGCAGCGTTGCCGACCTCGGGGGCACAGATACGCAGTATTTT
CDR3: CSVADLGGTDTQYF

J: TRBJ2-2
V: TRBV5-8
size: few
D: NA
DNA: TGTGCCAGCAGCTCCTATAACACCGGGGAGCTGTTTTTT
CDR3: CASSSYNTGELFF

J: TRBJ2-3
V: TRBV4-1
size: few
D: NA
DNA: TGCGCCAGCAGCCAAGGACGCACAGATACGCAGTATTTT
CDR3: CASSQGRTDTQYF

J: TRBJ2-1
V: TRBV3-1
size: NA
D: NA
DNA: TGTGCCAGCAGCCGGTTCTCGGGGGATGAGCAGTTCTTC
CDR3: CASSRFSGDEQFF

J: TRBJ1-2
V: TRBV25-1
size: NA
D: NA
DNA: TGTGCCAGCAGTGAACCGGGCCTCTATGGCTACACCTTC
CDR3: CASSEPGLYGYTF

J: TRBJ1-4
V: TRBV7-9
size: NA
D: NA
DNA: TGTGCCAGCAGCTTTAGGGGGGCCGGCGAAAAACTGTTTTTT
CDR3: CASSFRGAGEKLFF

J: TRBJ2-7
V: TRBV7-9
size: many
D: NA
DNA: TGTGCCAGCAGCTTCACAGGGAATGGCGAGCAGTACTTC
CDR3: CASSFTGNGEQYF

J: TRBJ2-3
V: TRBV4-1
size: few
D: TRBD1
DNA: TGCGCCAGCTCACCCCGGGAGGGACAGGGGATTTTTAGCACAGATACGCAGTATTTT
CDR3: CASSPREGQGIFSTDTQYF

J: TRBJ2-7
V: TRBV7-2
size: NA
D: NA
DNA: TGTGCCAGCAGGACCCCCCGAGGTTCCTACGAGCAGTACTTC
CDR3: CASRTPRGSYEQYF

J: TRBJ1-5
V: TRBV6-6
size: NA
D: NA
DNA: TGTGCCAGCAGTTACGGACGCAGCGACCAGCCCCAGCATTTT
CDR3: CASSYGRSDQPQHF

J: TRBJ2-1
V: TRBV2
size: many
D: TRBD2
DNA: TGTGCCAGCAGTGAAGCGGTCTACGGGAGGAAGAAAAATGAGCAGTTCTTC
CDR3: CASSEAVYGRKKNEQFF

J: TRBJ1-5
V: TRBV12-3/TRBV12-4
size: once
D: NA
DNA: TGTGCCAGCAGTTTAAGCCAGTTAAATCAGCCCCAGCATTTT
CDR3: CASSLSQLNQPQHF

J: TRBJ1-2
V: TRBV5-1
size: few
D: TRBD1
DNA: TGCGCCAGCAGCTTCCTGCCGGGACAGAATTTATATGGCTACACCTTC
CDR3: CASSFLPGQNLYGYTF

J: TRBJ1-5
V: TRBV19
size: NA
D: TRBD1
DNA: TGTGCCAGTAGTATAGATGGGACAGGGGGGTATCAGCCCCAGCATTTT
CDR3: CASSIDGTGGYQPQHF

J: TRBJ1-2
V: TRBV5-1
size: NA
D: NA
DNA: TGCGCCAGCAGCTTGGTTGCAGAAAACTATGGCTACACCTTC
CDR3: CASSLVAENYGYTF

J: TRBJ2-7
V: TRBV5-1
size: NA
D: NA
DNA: TGCGCCAGCAGCTCCGGGGAGGCAGACTACGAGCAGTACTTC
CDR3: CASSSGEADYEQYF

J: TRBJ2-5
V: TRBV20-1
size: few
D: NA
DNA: TGCAGTGCTAGACCGCCAGGGACCCAAGAGACCCAGTACTTC
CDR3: CSARPPGTQETQYF

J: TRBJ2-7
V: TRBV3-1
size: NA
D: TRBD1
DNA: TGTGCCAGCAGCCACGCCGGGACAGGGGGAATTTCAGGTTCCTACGAGCAGTACTTC
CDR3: CASSHAGTGGISGSYEQYF

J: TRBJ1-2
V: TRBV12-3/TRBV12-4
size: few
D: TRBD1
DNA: TGTGCCAGCAGTCGGTTTACAGGGGGAGAAAACTATGGCTACACCTTC
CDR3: CASSRFTGGENYGYTF

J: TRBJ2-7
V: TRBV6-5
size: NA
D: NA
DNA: TGTGCCAGCACTGGGGGGTCAAGCTCCTACGAGCAGTACTTC
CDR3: CASTGGSSSYEQYF

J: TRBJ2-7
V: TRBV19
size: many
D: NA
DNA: TGTGCCAGTAGTCTACAAGACAGGCCCTACGAGCAGTACTTC
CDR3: CASSLQDRPYEQYF

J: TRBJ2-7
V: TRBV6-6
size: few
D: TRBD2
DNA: TGTGCCAGCAGCCAAGGGATAGCGGGAGGGCCGTACGAGCAGTACTTC
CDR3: CASSQGIAGGPYEQYF

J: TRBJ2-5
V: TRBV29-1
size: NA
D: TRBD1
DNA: TGCAGTGCCGGGACAGCGAGCCAAGAGACCCAGTACTTC
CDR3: CSAGTASQETQYF

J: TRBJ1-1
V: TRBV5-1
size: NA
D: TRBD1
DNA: TGCGCCAGCAGCCCTCGACAGGGGGCAGATACTGAAGCTTTCTTT
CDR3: CASSPRQGADTEAFF

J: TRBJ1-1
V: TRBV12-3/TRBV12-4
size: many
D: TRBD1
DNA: TGTGCCAGCAGTTTAGTTGGGGCAGGGGGCACTGAAGCTTTCTTT
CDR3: CASSLVGAGGTEAFF

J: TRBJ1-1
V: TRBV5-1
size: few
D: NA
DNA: TGCGCCAGCAGCTTGGATTCTAGGGCGGACCGAGAAGCTTTCTTT
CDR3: CASSLDSRADREAFF

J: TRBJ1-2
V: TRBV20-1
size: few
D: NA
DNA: TGCAGTGCTAGAGATCTGGGGGGAAACTATGGCTACACCTTC
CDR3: CSARDLGGNYGYTF

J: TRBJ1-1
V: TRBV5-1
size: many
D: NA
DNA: TGCGCCAGCAGAGGAGAACCGGGGACGGCCACTGAAGCTTTCTTT
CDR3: CASRGEPGTATEAFF

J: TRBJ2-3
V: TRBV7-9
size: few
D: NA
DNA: TGTGCCAGCAGTTCCCTCATCGATACGCAGTATTTT
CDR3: CASSSLIDTQYF

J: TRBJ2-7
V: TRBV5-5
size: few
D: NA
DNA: TGTGCCAGCAGCCAACCACTAGTACAGGGTAGCCACGAGCAGTACTTC
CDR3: CASSQPLVQGSHEQYF

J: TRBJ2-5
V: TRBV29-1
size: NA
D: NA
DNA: TGCAGCGTGGACCGCCGGGGAGGACGTCAAGAGACCCAGTACTTC
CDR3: CSVDRRGGRQETQYF

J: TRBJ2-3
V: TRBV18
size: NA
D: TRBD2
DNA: TGTGCCAGCTCACCGGAGGGACTAGCGCAAGTTGATACGCAGTATTTT
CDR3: CASSPEGLAQVDTQYF

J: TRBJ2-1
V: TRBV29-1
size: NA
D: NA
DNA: TGCAGCGTTGGACGGACAGTTCGCTACAATGAGCAGTTCTTC
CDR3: CSVGRTVRYNEQFF

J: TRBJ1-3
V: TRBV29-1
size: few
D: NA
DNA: TGCAGCGTGAAGGGGTCCGGAAACACCATATATTTT
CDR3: CSVKGSGNTIYF

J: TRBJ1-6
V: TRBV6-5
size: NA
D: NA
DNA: TGTGCCAGCAGTTACTCGATTGCAGGAAACGATTCACCCCTCCACTTT
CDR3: CASSYSIAGNDSPLHF

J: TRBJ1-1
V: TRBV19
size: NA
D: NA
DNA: TGTGCCAGTAGTCTCTCCGGGGCCGGGGGCACTGAAGCTTTCTTT
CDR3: CASSLSGAGGTEAFF

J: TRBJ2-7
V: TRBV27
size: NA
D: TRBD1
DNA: TGTGCCAGCAGAGAAGACAGGGGATCCAGGCAGTACTTC
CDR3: CASREDRGSRQYF

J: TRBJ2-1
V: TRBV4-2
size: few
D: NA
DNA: TGTGCCAGCAGCCAGCCAACAGGGTATTCCTACAATGAGCAGTTCTTC
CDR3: CASSQPTGYSYNEQFF

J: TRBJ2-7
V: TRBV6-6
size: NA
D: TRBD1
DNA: TGTGCCAGCAGTTCCCAATCCGGGACAGGGGTCTACGAGCAGTACTTC
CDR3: CASSSQSGTGVYEQYF

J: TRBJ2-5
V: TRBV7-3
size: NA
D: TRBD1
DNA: TGTGCCAGCAGCTTCACGACAGGGGCCCTAGGGACCCAGTACTTC
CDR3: CASSFTTGALGTQYF

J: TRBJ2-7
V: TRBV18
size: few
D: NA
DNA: TGTGCCAGCTCACCAAATACTTACGAGCAGTACTTC
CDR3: CASSPNTYEQYF

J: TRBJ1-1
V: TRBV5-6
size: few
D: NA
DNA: TGTGCCAGCAGCTTGGCGTTTACGGCAGGACTAGAAGCTTTCTTT
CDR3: CASSLAFTAGLEAFF

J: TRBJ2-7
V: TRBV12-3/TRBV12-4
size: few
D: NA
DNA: TGTGCCAGCGGACAGACGGGGACCTACGAGCAGTACTTC
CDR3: CASGQTGTYEQYF

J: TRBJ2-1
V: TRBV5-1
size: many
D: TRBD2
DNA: TGCGCCAGCAGCTCCGGAACAACTAGCGGGGGGGCCAATGAGCAGTTCTTC
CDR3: CASSSGTTSGGANEQFF

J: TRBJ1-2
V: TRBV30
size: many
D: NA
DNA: TGTGCCTGGTTATCACAGGGACCCTATGGCTACACCTTC
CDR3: CAWLSQGPYGYTF

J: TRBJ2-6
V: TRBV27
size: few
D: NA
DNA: TGTGCCAGCATGTACTCTGGGGCCAACGTCCTGACTTTC
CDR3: CASMYSGANVLTF